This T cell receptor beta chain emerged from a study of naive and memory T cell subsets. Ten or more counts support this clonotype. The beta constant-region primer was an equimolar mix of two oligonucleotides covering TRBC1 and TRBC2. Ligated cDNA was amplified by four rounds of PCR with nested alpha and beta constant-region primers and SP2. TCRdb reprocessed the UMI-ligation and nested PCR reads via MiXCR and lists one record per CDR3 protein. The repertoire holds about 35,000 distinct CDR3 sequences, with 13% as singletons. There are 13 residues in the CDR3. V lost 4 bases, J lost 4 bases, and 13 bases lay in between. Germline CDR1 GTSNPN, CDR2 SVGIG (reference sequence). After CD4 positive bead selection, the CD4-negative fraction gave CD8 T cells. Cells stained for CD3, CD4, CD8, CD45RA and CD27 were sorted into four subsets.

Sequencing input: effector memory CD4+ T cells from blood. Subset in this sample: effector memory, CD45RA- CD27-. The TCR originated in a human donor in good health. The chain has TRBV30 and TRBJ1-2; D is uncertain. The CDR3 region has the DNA TGTGCCTGGACTATTGAACCCCTCTATGGCTACACCTTC. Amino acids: CAWTIEPLYGYTF.